The present TCR beta chain was sequenced within a study of cytomegalovirus exposure and HLA in healthy donors. General study points: Roughly uniform sequencing depth across donors was assumed, possibly incorrectly.

Vbeta (60) and Jbeta (13) primers were used in the PCR. Generated by immunoSEQ multiplex PCR, the TCRdb table keeps only in-frame clones and is missing some. The sample lists 150,000 to 200,000 clones; roughly 80% were seen once. With V trimmed by 7 bases and J by 4 bases, 6 bases remained unmatched. There are 13 residues in the CDR3. Germline CDR1 and CDR2: SEHNR and FQNEAQ (reference sequence). In the case of this clone: Its antigen is unidentified.

This chain uses TRBV7-9 with TRBJ1-2; TRBD1 matches 7 bases. This sequence was found in a male donor in good health and CMV-seropositive. The source material was PBMCs. Written as DNA, the CDR3 is TGTGCCAGCAACCCCGGACAGGCCTATGGCTACACCTTC. Its protein is CASNPGQAYGYTF.